This TCR beta chain stems from a study of Ad26.COV2.S vaccination and SARS-CoV-2 variants. CDR3 length: 16 amino acids. Per germline, CDR1 KGHDR and CDR2 SFDVKD. V dropped 3 bases and J dropped 4; count of bases not matched to a gene: 6. Regarding treatment: about 20 received Ad26.COV2.S at low or high dose, single or two shots; a few received placebo; per-sample allocation not given. All samples were drawn on day 63, counting from the first vaccine or placebo injection. Only in-frame clones appear in the TCRdb table, and some are missing; sequencing was by immunoSEQ multiplex PCR. The table shows nearly 400,000 clones, with about nine tenths occurring only once.

The rearrangement uses TRBV24-1 and TRBJ2-3, with 10 bases that match TRBD1. Specimen: peripheral blood, collected in a trial of Ad26.COV2.S vaccine versus placebo. The TCR sequence derives from a person between 18 and 59 years old who received the Ad26.COV2.S COVID-19 vaccine or a placebo. DNA of the CDR3: TGTGCCACCAGTGATCCGGGACAGGGGCGGTCAGATACGCAGTATTTT. It is translated as CATSDPGQGRSDTQYF.